This note documents a single T cell receptor beta chain sequence. Per germline, CDR1 LGHNA and CDR2 YNFKEQ. V lost 5 bases, J lost 9 bases, and 3 bases stayed unmatched. The CDR3 has 14 residues. Study processing details: Counts of nucleated cells, estimated from reference gene primer amplification, were obtained. Profiled with immunoSEQ multiplex PCR; TCRdb holds only in-frame clones, not every one. V, J and clone size are those of that table, while D and trimming were read from the DNA. Of under 250,000 clones detected, 86% appear once; the ten largest clones hold 9% to 15%. These data belong to a study of blood T cell repertoires in COVID-19. Study-wide background: Acute and convalescent COVID-19 samples came from the United States, Italy and Spain. T cells, B-cell-depleted T cells, or PBMCs supplied cDNA or gDNA.

The TCR was taken from a man older than 75 with acute or convalescent COVID-19. The rearrangement joins TRBV4-2 to TRBJ2-1, with TRBD2 matching 14 bases. Sequenced input: peripheral blood. DNA for the CDR3: TGTGCCAGCAGCTCGACTAGCGGGGGGGGTGAGCAGTTCTTC. Translated: CASSSTSGGGEQFF.